This T cell receptor beta chain is drawn from a study of blood T cell repertoires in COVID-19. Background on the study: The study drew acute and convalescent COVID-19 samples from the United States, Italy and Spain.

V gave up 6 bases and J gave up 7 bases; unmatched junction bases: 7. CDR1 is MDHEN and CDR2 is SYDVKM in the germline V gene. The CDR3 is made up of 14 amino acids. Under the authors' procedure: Amplification with reference gene primers provided the estimates of nucleated cell counts. The repertoire was sequenced with immunoSEQ multiplex PCR; TCRdb's copy has only in-frame clones and lacks some. The DNA was the basis for D and trimming; V, J and clone size are from that table. The sample holds 250,000 to 350,000 clones, just over 85% seen once. Sequenced input: peripheral blood. The sequence came from a woman aged 25 to 45 with active or convalescent COVID-19. The V and J genes are TRBV28 and TRBJ1-4; 8 bases are shared with TRBD1. CDR3 nucleotides: TGTGCCAGCAGGGGACAGGACCGCGGTGAAAAACTGTTTTTT. Protein: CASRGQDRGEKLFF.